This T cell receptor (beta chain) was retrieved from a study of beta chain features in type 1 diabetes. Study overall: When patients were set against healthy donors, age, gender and cell yields were similar. The examined sorted cells totaled some 99 million across samples.

About 110 mL of blood, on average, came from one heparinised draw per donor. Without exception, sorted populations had purity beyond 95%. The authors reverse transcribed all of the isolated RNA, so sequencing captured expressed TCRB transcripts. TCRdb keeps only in-frame clones here, not all; method: immunoSEQ multiplex PCR. The table has approximately 38,000 clones, around 49% seen once. Germline assignment: CDR1 GTSNPN and CDR2 SVGIG (reference sequence). V was shortened by 3 bases and J by 5 bases, with 18 bases between the two germline ends. The CDR3 runs to 15 residues. Sequencing was performed on central memory CD4+ T cells from blood. This clonotype originated in a woman between 18 and 30 years old in good health. The gene calls are TRBV30 and TRBJ2-3, with D possibly being TRBD2 (6 bases). This chain's CDR3 is CAWSDPARRGDTQYF. CDR3 coding DNA: TGTGCCTGGAGCGACCCGGCGCGGAGGGGAGATACGCAGTATTTT.